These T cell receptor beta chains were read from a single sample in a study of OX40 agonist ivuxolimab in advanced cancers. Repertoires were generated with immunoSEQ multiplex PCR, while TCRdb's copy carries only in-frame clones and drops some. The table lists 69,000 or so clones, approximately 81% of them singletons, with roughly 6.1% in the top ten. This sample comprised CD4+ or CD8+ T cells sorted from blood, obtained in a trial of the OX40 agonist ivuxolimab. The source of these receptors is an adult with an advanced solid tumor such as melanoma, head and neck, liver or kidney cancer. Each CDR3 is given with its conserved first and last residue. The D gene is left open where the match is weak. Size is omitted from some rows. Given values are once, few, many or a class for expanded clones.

DNA: TGTGCCAGTAGTATATGGGGGTTGGGGACTAGCGGTTACAACAATGAGCAGTTCTTC; CDR3: CASSIWGLGTSGYNNEQFF; J: TRBJ2-1; V: TRBV19; size: -; D: TRBD2
DNA: TGTGCCAGCAGCTCCCTTAGGGGAGGGAGAAATGAGCAGTTCTTC; CDR3: CASSSLRGGRNEQFF; J: TRBJ2-1; V: TRBV7-6; size: -; D: TRBD2
DNA: TGTGCCAGTAGACCCAGGGTTGGTCAGCCCCAGCATTTT; CDR3: CASRPRVGQPQHF; J: TRBJ1-5; V: TRBV19; size: -; D: -
DNA: TGTGCCAGCTCACCCAGCCAGGCCGGGAGTAATGAGCAGTTCTTC; CDR3: CASSPSQAGSNEQFF; J: TRBJ2-1; V: TRBV18; size: -; D: -
DNA: TGTGCCAGCAGCTCCCCAAGCGGGAGGGGCCACACAGATACGCAGTATTTT; CDR3: CASSSPSGRGHTDTQYF; J: TRBJ2-3; V: TRBV7-3; size: -; D: TRBD2
DNA: TGTGCCAGCAGCGTAGTAGGACTAGCGGGGGTTCGATATTTT; CDR3: CASSVVGLAGVRYF; J: TRBJ2-3; V: TRBV9; size: -; D: TRBD2
DNA: TGTGCCAGCAGTTACATGGCTGTTTCTGGAAACACCATATATTTT; CDR3: CASSYMAVSGNTIYF; J: TRBJ1-3; V: TRBV6-6; size: -; D: -
DNA: TGCGCCAGCAGCCAAGGGGCGGCTCGCACCCAGTACTTC; CDR3: CASSQGAARTQYF; J: TRBJ2-5; V: TRBV4-1; size: few; D: -
DNA: TGTGCCACCCTGGGGGCAGGGTTAGACACAGATACGCAGTATTTT; CDR3: CATLGAGLDTDTQYF; J: TRBJ2-3; V: TRBV28; size: -; D: -
DNA: TGTGCCACCAGCAAGGGCAGGGGGACGACCCAGTACTTC; CDR3: CATSKGRGTTQYF; J: TRBJ2-5; V: TRBV15; size: once; D: TRBD1
DNA: TGTGCCTGGAGTAGAACCGGGACAGGGTATGGCTACACCTTC; CDR3: CAWSRTGTGYGYTF; J: TRBJ1-2; V: TRBV30; size: -; D: TRBD1
DNA: TGCAGCGTTGATAGGGACGGATCCTACGAGCAGTACTTC; CDR3: CSVDRDGSYEQYF; J: TRBJ2-7; V: TRBV29-1; size: -; D: -
DNA: TGCGCCAGCAGCGTAGCGGTGGCCGAGACCCAGTACTTC; CDR3: CASSVAVAETQYF; J: TRBJ2-5; V: TRBV5-1; size: -; D: -
DNA: TGCGCCAGCAGCCCGACAGGTTTGAACACTGAAGCTTTCTTT; CDR3: CASSPTGLNTEAFF; J: TRBJ1-1; V: TRBV5-1; size: -; D: -
DNA: TGCGCCAGCAGCTATTCGGGGAAACAGGGGGCTTCTGGAAACACCATATATTTT; CDR3: CASSYSGKQGASGNTIYF; J: TRBJ1-3; V: TRBV5-1; size: few; D: TRBD1
DNA: TGTGCCTGGAGTGTACCCTGGACTAGCGGGAGACGCAATGAGCAGTTCTTC; CDR3: CAWSVPWTSGRRNEQFF; J: TRBJ2-1; V: TRBV30; size: few; D: TRBD2
DNA: TGTGCCAGCAGCCCTAAACCGACTAGGTTCAGTGATACGCAGTATTTT; CDR3: CASSPKPTRFSDTQYF; J: TRBJ2-3; V: TRBV5-6; size: -; D: -
DNA: TGTGCCAGTAGTCCCCTGACAGGGGGAACCTCTGGGGCCAACGTCCTGACTTTC; CDR3: CASSPLTGGTSGANVLTF; J: TRBJ2-6; V: TRBV19; size: few; D: TRBD1
DNA: TGCGCCAGCAGCCGGGACAGAGAGACAGATACGCAGTATTTT; CDR3: CASSRDRETDTQYF; J: TRBJ2-3; V: TRBV5-1; size: once; D: TRBD1
DNA: TGTGCCAGCATGGTCGGGACGTTATCCTACGAGCAGTACTTC; CDR3: CASMVGTLSYEQYF; J: TRBJ2-7; V: TRBV28; size: -; D: -
DNA: TGTGCCAGCAGCCGTGGACAGGGAGAGACCCAGTACTTC; CDR3: CASSRGQGETQYF; J: TRBJ2-5; V: TRBV7-9; size: few; D: TRBD1
DNA: TGTGCCAGCAGCTTTGGGACAGGGGGATTCAATCAGCCCCAGCATTTT; CDR3: CASSFGTGGFNQPQHF; J: TRBJ1-5; V: TRBV5-6; size: -; D: TRBD1
DNA: TGTGCCAGCAGGACCGGACAGGGGGCGGCCGGGAAGTACTTC; CDR3: CASRTGQGAAGKYF; J: TRBJ2-7; V: TRBV2; size: once; D: TRBD1
DNA: TGCAGCGTTGTTGGAAGTAATACGAACACTGAAGCTTTCTTT; CDR3: CSVVGSNTNTEAFF; J: TRBJ1-1; V: TRBV29-1; size: -; D: -
DNA: TGTGCCAGCAGCGTAGGGTCGGGAAGGTCCTACGAGCAGTACTTC; CDR3: CASSVGSGRSYEQYF; J: TRBJ2-7; V: TRBV9; size: -; D: -
DNA: TGTGCCAGCAGCTTATATGGAGGCAATCAGCCCCAGCATTTT; CDR3: CASSLYGGNQPQHF; J: TRBJ1-5; V: TRBV7-8; size: -; D: -
DNA: TGTGCCTGGAGTGCAGCCCGGACAGGAAACAATCAGCCCCAGCATTTT; CDR3: CAWSAARTGNNQPQHF; J: TRBJ1-5; V: TRBV30; size: -; D: TRBD1
DNA: TGTGCCAGCACCGTGGCAGGGGGCGAGCAGTACTTC; CDR3: CASTVAGGEQYF; J: TRBJ2-7; V: TRBV7-2; size: -; D: TRBD1
DNA: TGTGCCAGCAGTTACTTAGGAGAGCCCCAGGAGACCCAGTACTTC; CDR3: CASSYLGEPQETQYF; J: TRBJ2-5; V: TRBV6-5; size: -; D: -
DNA: TGTGCTTCGGGGCCGGAAGGACTCTCCTACAATGAGCAGTTCTTC; CDR3: CASGPEGLSYNEQFF; J: TRBJ2-1; V: TRBV7-2; size: -; D: -
DNA: TGTGCCAGCAGCTTACCCGGCCCGGGTGAGGAGACCCAGTACTTC; CDR3: CASSLPGPGEETQYF; J: TRBJ2-5; V: TRBV7-8; size: -; D: -
DNA: TGTGCCAGCAGCTCTGACATCACCGGCTCCTACGAGCAGTACTTC; CDR3: CASSSDITGSYEQYF; J: TRBJ2-7; V: TRBV2; size: few; D: -
DNA: TGTGCCAGCAGTTTCGACTTGGACAGGGGTCGGACTGAAGCTTTCTTT; CDR3: CASSFDLDRGRTEAFF; J: TRBJ1-1; V: TRBV6-5; size: -; D: TRBD1
DNA: TGTGCCAGCACCCGAGCTGGTCCCTTGGCCGCTAACTATGGCTACACCTTC; CDR3: CASTRAGPLAANYGYTF; J: TRBJ1-2; V: TRBV2; size: -; D: -
DNA: TGCGCCAGCAGCTTGGCCGGGATGAGCAATCAGCCCCAGCATTTT; CDR3: CASSLAGMSNQPQHF; J: TRBJ1-5; V: TRBV5-1; size: -; D: -
DNA: TGCGCCAGCAGGCACCGGACAGGGGACTCCTACGAGCAGTACTTC; CDR3: CASRHRTGDSYEQYF; J: TRBJ2-7; V: TRBV4-3; size: -; D: TRBD1
DNA: TGTGCCTGGAGGGGACAGGGGGCCACCTACGAGCAGTACTTC; CDR3: CAWRGQGATYEQYF; J: TRBJ2-7; V: TRBV30; size: -; D: TRBD1
DNA: TGTGCCAGCAGCGCCGGGTCGAGGCGGGATCAGCCCCAGCATTTT; CDR3: CASSAGSRRDQPQHF; J: TRBJ1-5; V: TRBV11-2; size: -; D: -
DNA: TGCAGCGTTGGCCGTGTCGGGATCTCCTACAATGAGCAGTTCTTC; CDR3: CSVGRVGISYNEQFF; J: TRBJ2-1; V: TRBV29-1; size: -; D: -
DNA: TGTGCCAGCAGTTTTCGGGCCCAGACTAGCTCCTACGAGCAGTACTTC; CDR3: CASSFRAQTSSYEQYF; J: TRBJ2-7; V: TRBV27; size: -; D: -
DNA: TGTGCCAGCAGTCGTAGGGCAGGGATCCTCAAGGACGAGCAGTACTTC; CDR3: CASSRRAGILKDEQYF; J: TRBJ2-7; V: TRBV9; size: -; D: -
DNA: TGTGCCAGCAGCCAAGGGGTAGCGGGGGGCTACACCGGGGAGCTGTTTTTT; CDR3: CASSQGVAGGYTGELFF; J: TRBJ2-2; V: TRBV4-2; size: -; D: TRBD2
DNA: TGTGCCAGCAGCGGGGCCTACTCTGGGGAGACCCAGTACTTC; CDR3: CASSGAYSGETQYF; J: TRBJ2-5; V: TRBV7-2; size: -; D: -
DNA: TGCGCCAGCAGCTTATTGCAGGGGGTCTACAATGAGCAGTTCTTC; CDR3: CASSLLQGVYNEQFF; J: TRBJ2-1; V: TRBV5-1; size: -; D: TRBD1
DNA: TGCAGTTCTACTGGGGGAGGAGGGACGGCTTTCTTT; CDR3: CSSTGGGGTAFF; J: TRBJ1-1; V: TRBV29-1; size: few; D: -
DNA: TGTGCCAGCAGCCCCCAGGGAAGGAGTGGGCCCCAGCATTTT; CDR3: CASSPQGRSGPQHF; J: TRBJ1-5; V: TRBV6-6; size: -; D: -
DNA: TGTGCCAGCAGTTTAAACCTCTACGAGCAGTACTTC; CDR3: CASSLNLYEQYF; J: TRBJ2-7; V: TRBV13; size: -; D: -
DNA: TGTGCCAGCGGATGGTCGGGCAGGGGAACCGGGGAGCTGTTTTTT; CDR3: CASGWSGRGTGELFF; J: TRBJ2-2; V: TRBV9; size: -; D: -
DNA: TGTGCCATCCCGGGAACAGGGGATTTGAATTTGGACGAGCAGTACTTC; CDR3: CAIPGTGDLNLDEQYF; J: TRBJ2-7; V: TRBV9; size: few; D: TRBD1
DNA: TGTGCCAGCAGTTCAACAGGGGAGGCCGGGGAGCTGTTTTTT; CDR3: CASSSTGEAGELFF; J: TRBJ2-2; V: TRBV28; size: -; D: -